The 27 T cell receptor beta chains below were found in one sample sequenced in a study of T cell clonality in common variable immunodeficiency. Study-wide results and caveats: Reportedly, TCR beta sequences from common variable immunodeficiency showed fewer deletions and N-nucleotide insertions.

For these receptors, no antigen is known. Using immunoSEQ multiplex PCR, the repertoire was profiled, and TCRdb retains in-frame clones only, with some absent. This sample has about 14,000 clones, each found more than once. Sequencing was done on a sample of peripheral blood mononuclear cells. The receptor source for this set is a human donor with common variable immunodeficiency.

A remark on this clone: Sequencing ends 3 residues short of the CDR3 end; the germline J gene provides the rest. The genes are TRBV18 and TRBJ1-6; 10 bases are shared with TRBD1. Germline CDR1 KGHSH, CDR2 LQKENI. The CDR3 covers 15 residues. The V gene end was trimmed by 4 bases and the J gene end by 8 bases; junction bases not matched to a gene: 5. This CDR3 reads CASSRTGTGDSPLHF. Incomplete CDR3 DNA: TGTGCCAGCTCACGGACAGGGACAGGGGATTCACCC.

This clone was observed a handful of times. The CDR3 is cut off 3 residues early in the read; its end comes from the germline J gene. The rearrangement links TRBV7-9 to TRBJ2-1; TRBD2 matches at 8 bases. Germline V gene lookup returns CDR1 SEHNR and CDR2 FQNEAQ (reference sequence). V lost 5 bases, J lost 6 bases, and 6 bases stayed unmatched. The CDR3 spans 14 residues. CDR3 loop: CASSRGGLGNEQFF. The part of the CDR3 DNA that was read is TGTGCCAGCAGCCGGGGGGGACTTGGCAATGAG.

This clone is labeled medium-sized. The read comes to an end 3 residues before the CDR3 does, leaving the germline J gene to fill in the end. J is TRBJ1-2 and V is TRBV28, with 8 bases that match TRBD1. The CDR3 totals 11 residues. CDR1 is MDHEN, CDR2 SYDVKM, per germline. The CDR3 is CACRWDRGYTF. The part of the CDR3 DNA that was read is TGTGCCTGCCGCTGGGACAGGGGC.

This clone ranks as large. The read falls 3 residues short of the CDR3 end, and the missing part is taken from the germline J gene. This chain uses TRBV2 with TRBJ2-5; TRBD2 matches at 12 bases. The CDR3 has 15 residues. Germline-derived CDR1 and CDR2 are SNHLY and FYNNEI. Losses at the gene ends were 5 bases for V and 4 bases for J; bases not matched to a gene: 5. The covered CDR3 bases are TGTGCCAGCAGTACTAGCGGGGGGCGGGGAGAGACC. Translated: CASSTSGGRGET. The entire CDR3 protein reads CASSTSGGRGETQYF. Using reference TRBV2 and TRBJ2-5 for the parts outside the CDR3, the full variable domain is EPEVTQTPSHQVTQMGQEVILRCVPISNHLYFYWYRQILGQKVEFLVSFYNNEISEKSEIFDDQFSVERPDGSNFTLKIRSTKLEDSAMYFCASSTSGGRGETQYFGPGTRLLVL.

This clone was counted between two and nine times. The read terminates 3 residues before the CDR3 end, so the remaining end is supplied by the germline J gene. This chain uses TRBV7-2 with TRBJ2-3; no definite D call. CDR1 SGHTA and CDR2 FQGNSA come from the germline V gene. The germline V and J ends were trimmed by 1 base and 6 bases, with 11 bases remaining between them. There are 14 residues in the CDR3. The CDR3 bases that were read are TGTGCCAGCAGCTTAGAAGTGCCGAGGGATACG. It translates to CASSLEVPRDT. The entire CDR3 sequence reads CASSLEVPRDTQYF.

This clone came up a few times. The sequence runs out 3 residues before the end of the CDR3; the remainder is reconstructed from the germline J gene. The V and J genes are TRBV18 and TRBJ1-5; 10 bases are shared with TRBD1. V was clipped by 6 bases and J by 1 base; unmatched bases: 3. The length of the CDR3 is 15 residues. Germline V gives CDR1 KGHSH, CDR2 LQKENI. CDR3 sequence reads: CASSLDRGSNQPQHF. The sequenced part of the CDR3 DNA is TGTGCCAGCTCCCTGGACAGGGGGAGCAATCAGCCC.

This clone was found a few times. The covered CDR3 bases are TGTGCCCAGGGAACCCGACTAGCAGGCGATGAG. It translates to CAQGTRLAGDE. The full CDR3 protein reads CAQGTRLAGDEQFF. The rearrangement joins TRBV7-9 to TRBJ2-1, with 7 bases that match TRBD2. The CDR3 end falls 3 residues outside the read, so it is completed with the germline J gene. There are 14 residues in the CDR3. CDR1 is SEHNR, CDR2 FQNEAQ, per germline (reference sequence). J lost 8 bases, V lost 11 bases, and 15 bases had no gene match.

Concerning this clone itself: The read terminates 3 residues before the CDR3 end, so the remaining end is supplied by the germline J gene. This rearrangement joins TRBV18 to TRBJ2-1; 8 bases are a match to TRBD2. The CDR3 covers 14 residues. J lost 9 bases, V lost 2 bases, and 6 bases had no gene match. Germline V gene lookup returns CDR1 KGHSH and CDR2 LQKENI. The CDR3 loop is CASSPSGGLGEQFF. CDR3 DNA, as far as it was read: TGTGCCAGCTCACCATCGGGGGGGTTGGGTGAG.

This clone was counted a few times. Read data end 3 residues before the CDR3 end; the end is taken from the germline J gene. The J gene is TRBJ2-4, the V gene TRBV19; TRBD1 aligns across 7 bases. V was clipped by 4 bases and J by 9 bases; unmatched bases: 9. From germline, CDR1 is LNHDA and CDR2 SQIVND (reference sequence). The CDR3 length is 14 residues. Incomplete CDR3 DNA: TGTGCCAGTAGTAAGACAGGGACGTTAACCATT. Translated, it gives CASSKTGTLTI. The entire CDR3 protein is CASSKTGTLTIQYF.

About this clone: The read terminates 3 residues before the CDR3 end, so the remaining end is supplied by the germline J gene. The chain uses TRBV19 and TRBJ2-7, with D possibly matching TRBD2 (6 bases). The CDR3 is 14 amino acids. V lost 3 bases to trimming and J lost 2 bases, with 11 bases between them. The V gene's germline CDR1 is LNHDA and CDR2 SQIVND (reference sequence). The CDR3 here is CASSIFGGTYEQYF. The CDR3 DNA, read in part, is TGTGCCAGTAGTATTTTCGGCGGGACCTACGAG.

This clone was counted a few times. The read falls 3 residues short of the CDR3 end, and the missing part is taken from the germline J gene. This rearrangement joins TRBV19 to TRBJ2-1, with D unresolved. The length of the CDR3 is 18 residues. V gave up 7 bases and J gave up 4 bases, with 26 bases separating them. The germline gives CDR1 LNHDA, CDR2 SQIVND (reference sequence). This CDR3 is CASTSASVVSTTYNEQFF. The CDR3 bases that were read are TGTGCCAGTACGTCGGCCAGCGTGGTTTCGACGACGTACAATGAG.

Concerning this clone: From the germline J gene comes the end of the CDR3, since the read stops 3 residues before it. This rearrangement joins TRBV19 to TRBJ2-1, with 10 nucleotides matching TRBD1. Trimming took 9 bases from V and 7 from J; bases not matched to a gene: 18. The CDR3 totals 17 residues. Looked up from germline, CDR1 is LNHDA and CDR2 is SQIVND (reference sequence). The sequenced part of the CDR3 DNA is TGTGCCAGCCTCCCAGGATGGGGGACAGGGGAGGGGAATGAG. Translation gives CASLPGWGTGEGNE. The whole CDR3 reads CASLPGWGTGEGNEQFF. Together with reference TRBV19 and TRBJ2-1, the CDR3 gives the full variable domain: DGGITQSPKYLFRKEGQNVTLSCEQNLNHDAMYWYRQDPGQGLRLIYYSQIVNDFQKGDIAEGYSVSREKKESFPLTVTSAQKNPTAFYLCASLPGWGTGEGNEQFFGPGTRLTVL.

The covered CDR3 bases are TGTGCCAGCAGTGCCGGGACAGACATCGTAGAGACC. Translation gives CASSAGTDIVET. The whole CDR3 is CASSAGTDIVETQYF. The chain carries TRBV6-1 and TRBJ2-5, with 7 bases fitting TRBD1. The CDR3 end is not reached by the read, which stops 3 residues before it; the germline J gene fills it in. The CDR3 is 15 residues long. The J segment lost 4 bases and the V segment lost 4 bases, leaving 9 bases of the junction unmatched. Germline V CDR1 and CDR2: MNHNS, SASEGT.

This clone was detected many times. The part of the CDR3 DNA that was read is TGTGCCAGCAGCTCATTAGCGGGGGGT. This translates into CASSSLAGG. The whole CDR3 protein is CASSSLAGGQYF. This chain joins TRBV7-2 and TRBJ2-4, with 10 bases matching TRBD2. The read comes to an end 3 residues before the CDR3 does, leaving the germline J gene to fill in the end. Germline V lookup: CDR1 SGHTA, CDR2 FQGNSA. CDR3 length: 12 amino acids.

For this clone: The read finishes 3 residues shy of the CDR3 end, and the germline J gene is used to complete it. The V call is TRBV19, the J call TRBJ1-5, with TRBD1 matching 7 bases. CDR1 is LNHDA, CDR2 SQIVND, per germline (reference sequence). V shed 4 bases, J shed 4 bases, and the junction held 19 bases outside the gene matches. This CDR3 has 19 residues. CDR3 region: CASSKNTGAARGSNQPQHF. The CDR3 bases that were read are TGTGCCAGTAGTAAGAATACAGGGGCCGCGCGAGGATCAAATCAGCCC.

This clone showed up just a few times. The read is 3 residues too short to cover the CDR3 end, so that end is filled in from the germline J gene. This chain uses TRBV18 with TRBJ1-4, with D unresolved. In germline, CDR1 is KGHSH, CDR2 LQKENI. V lost 3 bases and J 0 bases, leaving 5 bases between the germline ends. The CDR3 extends over 14 amino acids. The part of the CDR3 DNA that was read is TGTGCCAGCTCACCCCTTGCAACTAATGAAAAA. Translating gives CASSPLATNEK. The full-length CDR3 reads as CASSPLATNEKLFF. The variable domain in full, completed from reference TRBV18 and TRBJ1-4, reads NAGVMQNPRHLVRRRGQEARLRCSPMKGHSHVYWYRQLPEEGLKFMVYLQKENIIDESGMPKERFSAEFPKEGPSILRIQQVVRGDSAAYFCASSPLATNEKLFFGSGTQLSVL.

With respect to this clone: The read ends 3 residues before the CDR3 terminus; that terminus is restored from the germline J gene. The rearrangement joins TRBV7-9 to TRBJ1-2, with 8 bases fitting TRBD1. V dropped 5 bases and J dropped 6; count of bases not matched to a gene: 11. This CDR3 has 15 residues. The germline V gene encodes CDR1 SEHNR and CDR2 FQNEAQ (reference sequence). CDR3 in amino acids: CASSPTGQGRHGYTF. The sequenced CDR3 bases are TGTGCCAGCAGCCCAACCGGACAGGGAAGACATGGC.

The table lists this clone with a few counts. The CDR3 goes on 3 residues after the read ends, and that part is filled in from the germline J gene. The chain uses TRBV7-8 and TRBJ2-1, with D perhaps TRBD2 (7 bases). Trimming cost V 1 base and J 7 bases, with 14 bases left between them. The CDR3 runs 15 residues. CDR1 and CDR2 from the germline V gene are SGHVS and FQNEAQ. CDR3 in amino acids: CASSLVRGAGNEQFF. The CDR3 DNA, read in part, is TGTGCCAGCAGCTTAGTACGGGGGGCGGGGAATGAG.

To note about this clone: Coverage ceases 3 residues before the CDR3 finishes, and the germline J gene fills in the end. The rearrangement uses TRBV7-3 and TRBJ2-1; 8 positions match TRBD2. CDR1 SGHTA and CDR2 FQGTGA come from the germline V gene. The CDR3 length is 16 residues. Germline trimming cut 3 bases from V and 7 bases from J; bases unmatched to any gene: 11. The CDR3 DNA, read in part, is TGTGCCAGCAGCTTCGTCTCCGGCGGGGGGAGTAATGAG. Its translation is CASSFVSGGGSNE. Given in full, the CDR3 is CASSFVSGGGSNEQFF.

Turning to this clone: The sequenced fragment ends 3 residues before the CDR3 boundary, so the rest is inferred from the germline J gene. The J gene is TRBJ2-7, the V gene TRBV7-9, with 8 bases fitting TRBD1. This CDR3 has 15 amino acids. Germline CDR1 and CDR2: SEHNR and FQNEAQ (reference sequence). The J segment lost 1 base and the V segment lost 4 bases, leaving 6 bases of the junction unmatched. CDR3 sequence: CASSYSDRESYEQYF. The DNA read from the CDR3 is TGTGCCAGCAGCTATTCGGACAGGGAGTCCTACGAG.

Worth noting for this clone: The read finishes 3 residues shy of the CDR3 end, and the germline J gene is used to complete it. This chain links TRBV19 with TRBJ2-7; D gene ambiguous. Germline-derived CDR1 and CDR2 are LNHDA and SQIVND (reference sequence). The CDR3 contains 15 residues. V lost 5 bases and J lost 0, with 14 bases in between. The CDR3 is CASSLKGLSSYEQYF. CDR3 DNA (partial): TGTGCCAGTAGTTTAAAGGGTCTGAGCTCCTACGAG.

As regards this clone: The sequenced fragment ends 3 residues before the CDR3 boundary, so the rest is inferred from the germline J gene. The chain recombines TRBV18 with TRBJ2-1; 11 bases map to TRBD1. From germline, CDR1 is KGHSH and CDR2 LQKENI. CDR3 length: 16 amino acids. V was clipped by 2 bases and J by 5 bases; unmatched bases: 5. The CDR3 region is CASSPYGQGADNEQFF. CDR3 DNA (partial): TGTGCCAGCTCACCATACGGACAGGGGGCCGACAATGAG. Based on the CDR3 plus reference TRBV18 and TRBJ2-1, the full variable domain is NAGVMQNPRHLVRRRGQEARLRCSPMKGHSHVYWYRQLPEEGLKFMVYLQKENIIDESGMPKERFSAEFPKEGPSILRIQQVVRGDSAAYFCASSPYGQGADNEQFFGPGTRLTVL.

By its share, this clone is medium-sized (0.01 to 0.1%). The read stops 3 residues short of the end of the CDR3; the missing end is completed from the germline J gene. The J gene is TRBJ2-1, the V gene TRBV3-1 (or the pseudogene TRBV3-2), with unresolved D. Trimming pared 4 bases from V and 2 bases from J, leaving 9 bases between. CDR3 size: 14 residues. The V gene's germline CDR1 is LGHDT and CDR2 YNNKEL (reference sequence). CDR3 DNA (partial): TGTGCCAGCAGCCGGCTCGCCCCCTACAATGAG. Amino acid sequence: CASSRLAPYNE. In full, the CDR3 reads CASSRLAPYNEQFF.

Notes on this clone: The observed sequence ends 3 residues before the CDR3 terminus, with the missing tail filled in from the germline J gene. The genes are TRBV5-1 and TRBJ2-7; D might be TRBD1 or TRBD2, each matching 5 bases. Germline loops: CDR1 SGHRS, CDR2 YFSETQ. With 0 bases removed from V and 2 bases from J, the gap between germline ends came to 9 bases. This CDR3 is 14 amino acids long. The CDR3 sequence: CASSLGREPYEQYF. Partial CDR3 DNA: TGCGCCAGCAGCTTGGGCAGGGAGCCCTACGAG.

Details on this clone: The read comes to an end 3 residues before the CDR3 does, leaving the germline J gene to fill in the end. The V and J genes are TRBV30 and TRBJ2-1, with TRBD2 matching 10 bases. The CDR3 is 14 amino acids. After removal of 2 bases from V and 4 bases from J, the junction contained 2 bases not matched to a gene. Germline loops: CDR1 GTSNPN, CDR2 SVGIG (reference sequence). The CDR3 here is CAWSIAGGYNEQFF. Partial CDR3 DNA: TGTGCCTGGAGTATAGCGGGGGGATACAATGAG.

With regard to this clone: The CDR3 end lies 3 residues beyond the end of the read and is filled in from the germline J gene. The chain recombines TRBV13 with TRBJ2-1; 9 positions agree with TRBD1. Unmatched junction bases numbered 11, after V lost 6 bases and J lost 8 bases. From germline, CDR1 is PRHDT and CDR2 FYEKMQ (reference sequence). The CDR3 has 15 residues. Partial CDR3 DNA: TGTGCCAGCAGGCTGGGGACAGGGAGAGGCGATGAG. As protein: CASRLGTGRGDE. The entire CDR3 protein reads CASRLGTGRGDEQFF.

This clone has a handful of counts. This chain's CDR3 is CASSVGYVGETQYF. CDR3 DNA (partial): TGTGCCAGCAGCGTCGGGTACGTTGGGGAGACC. The chain employs TRBV7-6 and TRBJ2-5; unclear D gene. The read gets to within 3 residues of the CDR3 end, and the germline J gene fills in the rest. CDR3 length: 14 amino acids. Trimming left V 5 bases short and J 5 bases short, with 15 bases between. CDR1 is SGHVS, CDR2 FNYEAQ, per germline.